This entry is about one T cell receptor (beta chain). Its antigen is unidentified. The CDR3 covers 18 residues. Per the germline V gene, CDR1 is SGHKS and CDR2 is YYEKEE (reference sequence). TCRdb re-called the 5' RACE reads, yielding one record per CDR3 amino acid sequence without DNA. Recorded for this sample: a few hundred thousand distinct CDR3 sequences. This sample was taken from a study of T cells expressing NK-cell markers. Findings and limits, study-wide: The CD3+CD56-NKG2C+ fraction of a handful of donors was also led by these clonotypes.

The rearrangement uses TRBV5-5 and TRBJ2-6; the D call of TRBD1 rests on TCRdb alone, since no DNA is present to check it. The sample comprised blood T cells: a sorted CD56 or NKG2C T cell subset, CD4+ or CD8+ T cells, or bulk PBMC T cells (not recorded which). The sequence was obtained from a man aged 18-30 years in good health. CDR3 loop: CASSLVGTGGAGANVLTF.